This T cell receptor beta chain was documented in a study of glioma-infiltrating T cells. About the research overall: Samples included WHO grade II oligodendrogliomas or astrocytomas and initial-diagnosis grade IV glioblastomas.

As regards this clonotype: What it binds is not known. Given the absence of the conserved phenylalanine or tryptophan at the CDR3 end, a read error is likely.

General observations from the study: Gliomas, especially low-grade, showed above-expected tissue-blood divergence; non-neoplastic patients showed below. Patients with low tissue-blood divergence carried a signature set of shared blood CDR3 motifs.

V gave up 10 bases and J gave up 3 bases, with 14 bases separating them. This CDR3 comprises 13 residues. Germline V gives CDR1 MNHEY, CDR2 SMNVEV (reference sequence). Using RNA template, CDR3s of TCR alpha and beta were amplified with iRepertoire arm-PCR. Via MiXCR, TCRdb re-called the multiplex PCR reads, giving one row per CDR3 protein. The data contain about 380,000 distinct CDR3 sequences, 35% to 45% of them seen just once; the ten biggest clones take up approximately 12%. Sequencing used glioma tissue, nonneoplastic brain tissue, or PBMCs (not recorded which). The TCR was taken from a human donor with low-grade glioma or glioblastoma, undergoing nonglioma brain surgery, or in good health (not recorded which). The chain recombines TRBV27 with TRBJ2-3, with D unclear. In DNA, the CDR3 is TGTGCCAACAAGGTGCAGGCGACAGATACGCAGTATCTT. Protein sequence: CANKVQATDTQYL.